The 31 T cell receptor beta chains given below trace back to one sample, sequenced in a study of cytomegalovirus exposure and HLA in healthy donors. Vbeta (60) and Jbeta (13) primers were used in the PCR. Clones were read by immunoSEQ multiplex PCR, and TCRdb kept only the in-frame ones, dropping some. The sample contains 100,000 to 150,000 clones, around 79% of which appear only once. Sequenced input: PBMCs. The receptor set was obtained from a woman between 40 and 55 years old in good health and CMV-seronegative.

CDR3 in DNA: TGTGCCAGCAGTAGACAGAGTGACTACGAGCAGTACTTC. Translated, it gives CASSRQSDYEQYF. V gene TRBV27 combines with J gene TRBJ2-7; weak D call: TRBD1 (5 bases). The length of the CDR3 is 13 residues. V lost 5 bases to trimming and J lost 3 bases, with 11 bases between them. CDR1 is MNHEY and CDR2 is SMNVEV in the germline V gene (reference sequence).

The rearrangement joins TRBV19 to TRBJ2-2; 11 nucleotides match TRBD2. Trimming at V came to 6 bases and at J to 6 bases, leaving 9 bases not matched to a gene. Germline lookup yields CDR1 LNHDA and CDR2 SQIVND (reference sequence). This CDR3 is 16 amino acids long. The CDR3 loop reads CASRVSSGGFAGELFF. The CDR3 DNA sequence: TGTGCCAGTAGAGTGTCTAGCGGGGGGTTCGCCGGGGAGCTGTTTTTT.

The genes are TRBV4-2 and TRBJ2-7, with 9 bases aligning to TRBD2. Unmatched junction bases numbered 11, after V lost 1 base and J lost 4 bases. This CDR3 has 17 residues. Per germline, CDR1 LGHNA and CDR2 YNFKEQ. The CDR3 DNA reads TGTGCCAGCAGCCAAGGAGCGGGCGGGGGGGAAGTATACGAGCAGTACTTC. It yields the protein CASSQGAGGGEVYEQYF.

The gene calls are TRBV19 and TRBJ2-5; 13 nucleotides match TRBD2. J was trimmed by 6 bases and V by 6 bases; bases with no gene match: 19. CDR3 size: 19 residues. CDR1 is LNHDA, CDR2 SQIVND, per germline (reference sequence). CDR3 nucleotide sequence: TGTGCCAGTAGCACCAGGACTAGCGGGGGTAACCCGACGAGGAAGACCCAGTACTTC. As protein: CASSTRTSGGNPTRKTQYF.

This chain connects TRBV27 to TRBJ1-4; 9 nucleotides line up with TRBD1. V lost 5 bases to trimming and J lost 5 bases; unmatched junction nucleotides: 6. The CDR3 has 15 amino acids. CDR1 and CDR2 from the germline V gene are MNHEY and SMNVEV (reference sequence). CDR3 protein: CASSKRTGENEKLFF. The CDR3 nucleotides are TGTGCCAGCAGTAAACGGACAGGGGAAAATGAAAAACTGTTTTTT.

This clone was found once. The chain recombines TRBV6-6 with TRBJ1-2; 7 bases map to TRBD1. CDR3 length: 13 residues. The junction had 5 bases not matched to a gene; V was cut back by 6 bases and J by 4 bases. CDR1 and CDR2 from the germline V gene are MNHNY and SVGAGI (reference sequence). The CDR3 nucleotides read TGTGCCAGCAGACCCCGGGACAGCTATGGCTACACCTTC. Its protein is CASRPRDSYGYTF.

The chain joins TRBV6-1 to TRBJ1-1; D possibly corresponds to TRBD1 (5 bases). Germline values: CDR1 MNHNS, CDR2 SASEGT. The CDR3 consists of 14 residues. Trimming pared 6 bases from V and 2 bases from J, leaving 13 bases between. This CDR3 is CASRDEGLNTEAFF. The CDR3 region has the DNA TGTGCCAGCAGGGACGAGGGACTTAACACTGAAGCTTTCTTT.

The rearrangement joins TRBV4-1 to TRBJ2-5; D is perhaps TRBD2 (6 bases). Germline V gives CDR1 MGHRA, CDR2 YSYEKL. CDR3 length: 16 amino acids. Trimming cost V 1 base and J 0 bases, with 12 bases left between them. The CDR3 sequence: CASSQVSGGDQETQYF. Written as DNA, the CDR3 is TGCGCCAGCAGCCAAGTTTCGGGCGGGGACCAAGAGACCCAGTACTTC.

This clone was observed a few times. This chain connects TRBV28 to TRBJ1-2; D gene ambiguous. V was shortened by 5 bases and J by 0 bases, with 7 bases between the two germline ends. Per the germline V gene, CDR1 is MDHEN and CDR2 is SYDVKM. This CDR3 is built from 13 residues. The chain's CDR3 is CASSIPSNYGYTF. CDR3 DNA: TGTGCCAGCAGTATTCCCTCTAACTATGGCTACACCTTC.

The chain joins TRBV6-1 to TRBJ2-7, with 9 bases matching TRBD1. Germline lookup yields CDR1 MNHNS and CDR2 SASEGT. CDR3 length: 17 amino acids. The trim removed 3 bases at V and 2 bases at J, leaving 11 bases unmatched. The CDR3, as DNA: TGTGCCAGCAGTGAGCGAGTAAATAACAGGGGGCCCTACGAGCAGTACTTC. Its translation: CASSERVNNRGPYEQYF.

This clone was seen more than once but under ten times. This CDR3 reads CASRVTDLGNQPQHF. In DNA, the CDR3 is TGTGCCAGCAGGGTGACTGACCTTGGGAATCAGCCCCAGCATTTT. The rearrangement uses TRBV2 and TRBJ1-5; D gene uncertain. This CDR3 region has 15 residues. V dropped 6 bases and J dropped 4 bases, with 16 bases sitting between them. Germline lookup yields CDR1 SNHLY and CDR2 FYNNEI.

This clone appeared a few times. The J gene is TRBJ1-6, the V gene TRBV7-2, with 9 nucleotides matching TRBD1. Germline V lookup: CDR1 SGHTA, CDR2 FQGNSA. The CDR3 length is 15 residues. V trimming: 5 bases; J trimming: 8 bases; junction bases outside the gene matches: 7. The CDR3 reads CASSTRTGVDSPLHF. The CDR3 bases are TGTGCCAGCAGCACCCGGACAGGGGTGGATTCACCCCTCCACTTT.

The chain carries TRBV5-6 and TRBJ1-6; no clear D. The V and J ends lost 1 base and 0 bases respectively, with 11 bases between them. There are 17 residues in the CDR3. Germline V lookup: CDR1 SGHDT, CDR2 YYEEEE. The CDR3 region has the DNA TGTGCCAGCAGCTTGCGATTTGATAGCTCCTATAATTCACCCCTCCACTTT. Its translation is CASSLRFDSSYNSPLHF.

This chain links TRBV15 with TRBJ2-6; the D gene is possibly TRBD2 (6 bases). Trimming left V 2 bases short and J 4 bases short, with 18 bases between. This CDR3 has 18 residues. The germline CDR1 and CDR2 sequences are LNHNV and YYDKDF (reference sequence). The CDR3 DNA reads TGTGCCACCAGCAGACAAGGAGGGTCCCCCTCCGGGGCCAACGTCCTGACTTTC. Protein sequence: CATSRQGGSPSGANVLTF.

The rearrangement links TRBV6-1 to TRBJ1-3; a weak D match, TRBD1 (6 bases). This CDR3 region has 15 residues. V lost 3 bases and J lost 2, with 11 bases in between. Germline CDR1 MNHNS, CDR2 SASEGT. The chain's CDR3 is CASSDSQGTGNTIYF. CDR3 sequence (DNA): TGTGCCAGCAGTGACTCTCAGGGGACTGGAAACACCATATATTTT.

This clone appeared a single time. V usage is TRBV6-5 and J usage is TRBJ2-2; TRBD1 matches at 9 bases. The germline V gene encodes CDR1 MNHEY and CDR2 SVGAGI. The ends lost 8 bases at V and 5 bases at J; junction bases unmatched: 9. The length of the CDR3 is 15 residues. The DNA of the CDR3 is TGTGCCAGCGGCCGCGGGACAGGGATAACCGGGGAGCTGTTTTTT. Translation: CASGRGTGITGELFF.

The rearrangement uses TRBV5-6 and TRBJ1-5; no clear D. CDR1 and CDR2 (germline): SGHDT, YYEEEE. The length of the CDR3 is 13 residues. Trimming removed 5 bases from V and 9 bases from J, with 15 bases in between. The CDR3 loop is CASRSSFEGPQHF. CDR3 nucleotide sequence: TGTGCCAGCAGATCGTCCTTCGAGGGGCCCCAGCATTTT.

This chain links TRBV14 with TRBJ2-7; D gene unclear. The V gene's germline CDR1 is SGHDN and CDR2 FVKESK. This CDR3 contains 17 residues. V shed 0 bases and J shed 0 bases, with 15 bases lying between them. DNA for the CDR3: TGTGCCAGCAGCCAAGATCTTTCCCCAGGCTACTCCTACGAGCAGTACTTC. Residues: CASSQDLSPGYSYEQYF.

The chain couples TRBV7-9 to TRBJ1-3; D perhaps matches TRBD1 (6 bases). The CDR3 totals 17 residues. Trimming removed 5 bases at V and 4 bases at J, with 21 bases between. CDR1 is SEHNR, CDR2 FQNEAQ, per germline (reference sequence). Here the CDR3 reads CASSPWETGFIGNTIYF. The CDR3 DNA sequence: TGTGCCAGCAGCCCGTGGGAGACAGGTTTTATCGGAAACACCATATATTTT.

As DNA, the CDR3 is TGTGCCAGCAGTGACAGGGGGCTAAGTGGAAACACCATATATTTT. This encodes CASSDRGLSGNTIYF. The chain uses TRBV6-1 and TRBJ1-3, with 8 bases identical to TRBD1. V shed 3 bases, J shed 3 bases, and the junction held 4 bases outside the gene matches. CDR3 length equals 15 residues. In germline, CDR1 is MNHNS, CDR2 SASEGT.

The chain recombines TRBV6-4 with TRBJ2-2, with a tentative D call TRBD1 (6 bases). The germline V gene encodes CDR1 MRHNA and CDR2 SNTAGT. Trimming took off 6 bases at V and 1 base at J, with 12 bases between the two ends. The CDR3 covers 15 residues. The CDR3 sequence: CASSADRVNTGELFF. CDR3 sequence (DNA): TGTGCCAGCAGCGCGGACAGAGTGAACACCGGGGAGCTGTTTTTT.

V gene TRBV5-1 combines with J gene TRBJ2-7, with 8 bases that match TRBD2. V dropped 5 bases and J dropped 3; count of bases not matched to a gene: 7. In germline, CDR1 is SGHRS, CDR2 YFSETQ. The CDR3 loop spans 14 amino acids. CDR3 bases: TGCGCCAGCAGTCCCAGCGGGGGAAGCTACGAGCAGTACTTC. It is translated as CASSPSGGSYEQYF.

The chain links TRBV5-1 to TRBJ2-5; 8 nucleotides align to TRBD2. CDR1 and CDR2 from the germline V gene are SGHRS and YFSETQ. V lost 1 base, J lost 4 bases, and 6 bases stayed unmatched. CDR3 size: 15 residues. The CDR3 region has the DNA TGCGCCAGCAGCTTGCCCTCGGGGGGGGCAGAGACCCAGTACTTC. Translated, it gives CASSLPSGGAETQYF.

V usage is TRBV2 and J usage is TRBJ1-1; TRBD1 might be the D (6 bases). The CDR3 is 16 residues long. Germline V lookup: CDR1 SNHLY, CDR2 FYNNEI. V was trimmed by 8 bases and J by 0 bases, leaving 19 bases between them. Here the CDR3 reads CASLGGGGVMNTEAFF. CDR3 bases: TGTGCCAGCTTAGGGGGGGGAGGGGTCATGAACACTGAAGCTTTCTTT.

The J gene is TRBJ2-3, the V gene TRBV5-4; 8 bases line up with TRBD2. CDR3 length equals 14 residues. Germline CDR1 and CDR2: SGHNT and YYREEE (reference sequence). The V and J ends lost 1 base and 4 bases, in that order; junction bases with no gene match: 2. The CDR3 here is CASSLYGGADTQYF. The CDR3 coding sequence is TGTGCCAGCAGCTTGTACGGGGGGGCAGATACGCAGTATTTT.

This clone was counted a single time. The rearrangement joins TRBV4-3 to TRBJ1-1; 7 bases agree with TRBD1. Looked up from germline, CDR1 is LGHNA and CDR2 is YSLEER. This CDR3 is built from 14 residues. V was clipped by 5 bases and J by 1 base; unmatched bases: 4. The CDR3 sequence: CASSAHRGNTEAFF. The CDR3 DNA is TGCGCCAGCAGCGCCCACAGGGGGAACACTGAAGCTTTCTTT.

DNA of the CDR3: TGCGCCAGCAGCCAACCTACAGGGCACGATACGCAGTATTTT. Protein sequence: CASSQPTGHDTQYF. The chain combines TRBV4-1 with TRBJ2-3; D possibly corresponds to TRBD1 (6 bases). V lost 2 bases to trimming and J lost 6 bases, with 12 bases between them. Germline CDR1 and CDR2: MGHRA and YSYEKL. This CDR3 has 14 residues.

The chain couples TRBV18 to TRBJ1-1; 8 bases map to TRBD1. The CDR3 contains 16 residues. Germline CDR1 reads KGHSH; CDR2 reads LQKENI. The V segment lost 4 bases and the J segment 1 base; nucleotides outside the gene matches: 8. For the CDR3, the DNA is TGTGCCAGCTCACGGAATCAGGGGGCGGGGAACACTGAAGCTTTCTTT. Protein product: CASSRNQGAGNTEAFF.

J is TRBJ1-3 and V is TRBV6-1, with 7 bases identical to TRBD1. Germline CDR1 and CDR2: MNHNS and SASEGT. The CDR3 consists of 13 residues. J gave up 2 bases and V 6 bases, and 1 base lay outside the gene matches. CDR3 region: CASRTGAGNTIYF. CDR3 nucleotides: TGTGCCAGCAGAACAGGGGCTGGAAACACCATATATTTT.

As for this clone: Other nucleotide sequences in the sample specify the same CDR3. This rearrangement joins TRBV5-1 to TRBJ1-1; no clear D gene. The CDR3 totals 14 residues. Germline V gene data show CDR1 as SGHRS and CDR2 as YFSETQ. Between the trimmed V and J ends, which lost 0 bases and 1 base, there was a span of 7 bases. CDR3 DNA sequence: TGCGCCAGCAGCTTGGTTGCGGGGAACACTGAAGCTTTCTTT. Amino acids: CASSLVAGNTEAFF.

A few counts support this clone. The chain links TRBV11-2 to TRBJ1-4; D is ambiguous. Germline V gene data show CDR1 as SGHAT and CDR2 as FQNNGV. CDR3 length equals 16 residues. Between the trimmed V and J ends, which lost 3 bases and 8 bases, there was a span of 19 bases. Here the CDR3 DNA reads TGTGCCAGCAGCTTGTTAGGAGGGTTGGGAGGAGAAAAACTGTTTTTT. Translated, it gives CASSLLGGLGGEKLFF.